The present TCR beta chain was sequenced within a study of beta chain features in type 1 diabetes. Study outcomes and limitations: Over-representation of high TCR-expressing cells was a possible consequence of cDNA sequencing.

Trimming took 6 bases from V and 9 from J, leaving 6 bases between them. Germline V gives CDR1 SGHTA, CDR2 FQGNSA. The CDR3 length is 10 residues. The isolated RNA, all of it, was reverse transcribed, so expressed TCRB transcripts were what got sequenced. Clones were sequenced by immunoSEQ multiplex PCR, and TCRdb holds only the in-frame ones, with some missing. The profile shows roughly 330,000 clones, around 10% of them singletons. Regarding this clone: The antigen is not known.

This sequence joins TRBV7-2 and TRBJ2-1; no firm D call. The specimen was naive CD4+ T cells from blood. The TCR comes from a woman in her thirties in good health. The CDR3 coding sequence is TGTGCCAGCAGTAGTGCTGAGCAGTTCTTC. The encoded protein is CASSSAEQFF.